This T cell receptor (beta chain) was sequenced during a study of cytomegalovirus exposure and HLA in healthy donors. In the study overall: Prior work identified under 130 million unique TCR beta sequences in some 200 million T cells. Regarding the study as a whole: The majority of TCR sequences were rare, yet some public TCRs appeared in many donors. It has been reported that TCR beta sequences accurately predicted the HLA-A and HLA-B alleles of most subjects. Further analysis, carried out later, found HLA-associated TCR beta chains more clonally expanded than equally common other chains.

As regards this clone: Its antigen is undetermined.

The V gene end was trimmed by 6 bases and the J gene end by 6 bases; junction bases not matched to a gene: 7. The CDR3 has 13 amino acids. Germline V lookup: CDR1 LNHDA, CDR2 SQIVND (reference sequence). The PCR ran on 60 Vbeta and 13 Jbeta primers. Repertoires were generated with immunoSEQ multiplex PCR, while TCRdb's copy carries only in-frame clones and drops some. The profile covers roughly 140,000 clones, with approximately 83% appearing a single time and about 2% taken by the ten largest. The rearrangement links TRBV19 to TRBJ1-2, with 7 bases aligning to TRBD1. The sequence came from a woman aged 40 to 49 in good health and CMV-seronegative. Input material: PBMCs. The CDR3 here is CASRTGVRNGYTF. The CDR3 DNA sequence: TGTGCCAGTAGAACAGGGGTTCGAAATGGCTACACCTTC.